A single sample gave rise to the 2 T cell receptor beta chains below, sequenced in a study of T cell changes during pregnancy in multiple sclerosis (dated 2019 in TCRdb). The library was built by means of the immunoSEQ multiplex PCR assay. The immuneACCESS repertoire file appears here via TCRdb, limited to in-frame rearrangements. These files lack a portion of the clones; in checked studies, under half of the deficit traces to unresolved V genes, and the cause of the others is not known. The sample contains around 92,000 clones, 90% to 95% of them found a single time. 2% to 2.5% of the sample is taken by the ten largest. Here the sequenced sample was peripheral blood, taken in the third trimester of pregnancy. These receptors came from a female donor with multiple sclerosis, enrolled in a pregnancy study.

This chain links TRBV7-9 with TRBJ1-1; 7 bases align to TRBD1. The CDR3 runs 14 residues. Losses at the gene ends were 5 bases for V and 5 bases for J; bases not matched to a gene: 8. Looked up from germline, CDR1 is SEHNR and CDR2 is FQNEAQ (reference sequence). CDR3 region: CASSPTGSGTEAFF. DNA for the CDR3: TGTGCCAGCAGCCCGACAGGGTCGGGAACTGAAGCTTTCTTT.

The chain joins TRBV2 to TRBJ2-7, with 7 bases fitting TRBD1. The germline gives CDR1 SNHLY, CDR2 FYNNEI. The CDR3 length is 13 residues. V dropped 7 bases and J dropped 1; count of bases not matched to a gene: 4. The CDR3: CASTSGGSYEQYF. The CDR3 bases are TGTGCCAGCACGTCAGGGGGTTCCTACGAGCAGTACTTC.